This TCR beta chain was recovered during a study of PD-1 blockade in classical Hodgkin lymphoma. The CDR3 sequence is 15 residues long. Trimming removed 3 bases at V and 0 bases at J, with 9 bases between. Germline values: CDR1 ENHRY, CDR2 SYGVKD. General observations from the study: Compared with healthy donors, newly diagnosed patients reportedly showed lower baseline TCR diversity. Individuals who commenced nivolumab within less than 1 year of ASCT were excluded. Underlying causes for the observed repertoire differences were not defined, possibly disease activity or prior therapy.

Time point specified: cycle 4 day 1 (C4D1), after 6 weeks of nivolumab. Every patient had relapsed following autologous stem cell transplantation, and cohorts differed in brentuximab vedotin exposure. Points on this clone: As yet, its antigen is unknown.

TCRdb's copy holds only in-frame clones and misses some; the assay was immunoSEQ multiplex PCR. The repertoire holds 40,000 to 65,000 clones, with more than 75% as singletons. The input for sequencing was peripheral blood mononuclear cells (PBMCs), taken before the fourth cycle of nivolumab. This clonotype was sampled from a human donor with classical Hodgkin lymphoma. The chain is built from TRBV10-3 and TRBJ2-1, with a possible D match to TRBD2 (5 bases). This chain's CDR3 is CAISDLGSSYNEQFF. CDR3 DNA: TGTGCCATCAGTGATCTGGGGAGCTCCTACAATGAGCAGTTCTTC.